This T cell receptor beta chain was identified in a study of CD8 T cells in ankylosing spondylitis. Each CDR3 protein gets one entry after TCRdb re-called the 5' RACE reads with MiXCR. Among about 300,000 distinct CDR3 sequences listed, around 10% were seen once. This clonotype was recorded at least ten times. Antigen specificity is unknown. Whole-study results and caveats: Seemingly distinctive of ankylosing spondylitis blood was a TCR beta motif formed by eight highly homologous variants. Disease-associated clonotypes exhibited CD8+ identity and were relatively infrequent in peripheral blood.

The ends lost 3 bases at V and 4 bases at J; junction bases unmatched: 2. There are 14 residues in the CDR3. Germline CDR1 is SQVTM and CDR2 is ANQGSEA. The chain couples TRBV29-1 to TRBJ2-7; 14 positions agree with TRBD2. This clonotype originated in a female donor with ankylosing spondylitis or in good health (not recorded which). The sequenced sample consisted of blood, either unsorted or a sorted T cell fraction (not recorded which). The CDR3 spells CSVETSGRVYEQYF. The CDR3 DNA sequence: TGCAGCGTTGAGACTAGCGGGAGGGTATACGAGCAGTACTTC.